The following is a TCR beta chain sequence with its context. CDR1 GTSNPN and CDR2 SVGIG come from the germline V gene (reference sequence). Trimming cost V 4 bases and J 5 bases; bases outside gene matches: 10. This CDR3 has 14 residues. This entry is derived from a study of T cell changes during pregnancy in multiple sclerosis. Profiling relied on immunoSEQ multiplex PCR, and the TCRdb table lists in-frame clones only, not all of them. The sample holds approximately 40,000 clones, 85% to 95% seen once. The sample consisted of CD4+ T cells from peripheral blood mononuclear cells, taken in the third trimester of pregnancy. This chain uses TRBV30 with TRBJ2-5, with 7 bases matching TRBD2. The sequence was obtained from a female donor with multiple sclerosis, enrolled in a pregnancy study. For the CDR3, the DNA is TGTGCCTGGACTAGCGGTATACACGGGGAGACCCAGTACTTC. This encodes CAWTSGIHGETQYF.